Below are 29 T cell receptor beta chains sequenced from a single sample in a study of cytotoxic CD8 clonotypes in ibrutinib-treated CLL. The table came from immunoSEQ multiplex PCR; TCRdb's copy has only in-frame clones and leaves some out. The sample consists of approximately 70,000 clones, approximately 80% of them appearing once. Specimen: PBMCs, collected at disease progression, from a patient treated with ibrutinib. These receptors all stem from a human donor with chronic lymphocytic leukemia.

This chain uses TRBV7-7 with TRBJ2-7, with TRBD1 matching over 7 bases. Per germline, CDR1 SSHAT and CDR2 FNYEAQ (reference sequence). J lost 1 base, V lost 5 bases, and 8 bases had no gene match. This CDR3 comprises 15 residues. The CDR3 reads CASSESPGQSYEQYF. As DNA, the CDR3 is TGTGCCAGCAGCGAGAGTCCGGGACAGTCCTACGAGCAGTACTTC.

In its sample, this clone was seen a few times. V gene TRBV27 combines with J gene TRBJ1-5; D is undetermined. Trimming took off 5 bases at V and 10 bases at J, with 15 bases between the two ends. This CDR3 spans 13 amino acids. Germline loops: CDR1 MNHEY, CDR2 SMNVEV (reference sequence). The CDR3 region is CASSLGGEAPQHF. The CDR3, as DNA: TGTGCCAGCAGTCTTGGTGGGGAGGCCCCCCAGCATTTT.

CDR3 protein: CASSYSSSYEQYF. CDR3 in DNA: TGTGCCAGCAGTTACTCTTCCTCCTACGAGCAGTACTTC. The chain links TRBV6-5 to TRBJ2-7; no definite D call. V was clipped by 0 bases and J by 0 bases, with 3 bases between them. There are 13 residues in the CDR3. Germline values: CDR1 MNHEY, CDR2 SVGAGI.

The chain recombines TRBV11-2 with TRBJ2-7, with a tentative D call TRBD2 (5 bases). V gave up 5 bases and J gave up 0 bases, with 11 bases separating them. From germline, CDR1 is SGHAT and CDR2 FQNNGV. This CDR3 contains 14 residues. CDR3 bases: TGTGCCAGCAGCCATATGCGGGCCTCCTACGAGCAGTACTTC. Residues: CASSHMRASYEQYF.

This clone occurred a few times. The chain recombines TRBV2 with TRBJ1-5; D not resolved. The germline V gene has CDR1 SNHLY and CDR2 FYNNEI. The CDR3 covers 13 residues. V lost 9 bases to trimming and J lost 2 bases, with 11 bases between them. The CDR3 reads CASVIGRNQPQHF. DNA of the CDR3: TGTGCCAGTGTAATTGGGCGCAATCAGCCCCAGCATTTT.

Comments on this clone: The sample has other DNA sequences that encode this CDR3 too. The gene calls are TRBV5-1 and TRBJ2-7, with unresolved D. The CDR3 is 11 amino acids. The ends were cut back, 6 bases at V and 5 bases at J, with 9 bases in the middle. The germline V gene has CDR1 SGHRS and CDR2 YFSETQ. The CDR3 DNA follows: TGCGCCAGCACATTGGGCAACGAGCAGTACTTC. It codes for CASTLGNEQYF.

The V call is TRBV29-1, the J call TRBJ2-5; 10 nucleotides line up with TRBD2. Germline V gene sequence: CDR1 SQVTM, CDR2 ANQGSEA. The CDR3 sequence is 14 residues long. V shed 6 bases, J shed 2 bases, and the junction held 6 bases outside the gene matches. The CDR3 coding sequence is TGCAGCGTCGACCCAGCGGGGGGGCAAGAGACCCAGTACTTC. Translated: CSVDPAGGQETQYF.

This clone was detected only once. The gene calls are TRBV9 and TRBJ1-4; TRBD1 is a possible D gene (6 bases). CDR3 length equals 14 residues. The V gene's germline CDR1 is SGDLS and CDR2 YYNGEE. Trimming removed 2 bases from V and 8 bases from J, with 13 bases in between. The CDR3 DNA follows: TGTGCCAGCAGCGTTACAGGGTCAAGAGAAAAACTGTTTTTT. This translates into CASSVTGSREKLFF.

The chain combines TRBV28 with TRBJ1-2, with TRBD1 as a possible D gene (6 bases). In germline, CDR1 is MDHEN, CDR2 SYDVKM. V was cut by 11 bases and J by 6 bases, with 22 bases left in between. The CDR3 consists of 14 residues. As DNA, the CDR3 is TGTGCCCATAACCCGGGACAACCTCGCAATGGCTACACCTTC. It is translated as CAHNPGQPRNGYTF.

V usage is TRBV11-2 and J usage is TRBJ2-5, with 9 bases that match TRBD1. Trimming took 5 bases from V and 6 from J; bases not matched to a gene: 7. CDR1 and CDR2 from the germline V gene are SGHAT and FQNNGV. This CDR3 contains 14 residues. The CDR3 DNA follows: TGTGCCAGCAGCGAGACAGGGGGAACGCAGACCCAGTACTTC. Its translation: CASSETGGTQTQYF.

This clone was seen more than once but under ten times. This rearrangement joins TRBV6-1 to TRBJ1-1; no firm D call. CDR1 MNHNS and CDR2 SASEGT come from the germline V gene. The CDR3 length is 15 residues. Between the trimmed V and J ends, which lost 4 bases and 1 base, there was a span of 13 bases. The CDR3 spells CASSAVMQRNTEAFF. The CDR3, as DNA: TGTGCCAGCAGTGCGGTGATGCAGAGGAACACTGAAGCTTTCTTT.

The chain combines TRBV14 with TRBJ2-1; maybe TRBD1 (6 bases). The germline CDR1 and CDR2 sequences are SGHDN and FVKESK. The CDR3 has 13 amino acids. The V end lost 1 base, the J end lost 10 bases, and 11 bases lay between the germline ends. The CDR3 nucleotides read TGTGCCAGCAGCCAAGGCCAGGGGCAGGAGCAGTTCTTC. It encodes CASSQGQGQEQFF.

The CDR3 sequence: CASGSRTAEQYF. Here the CDR3 DNA reads TGTGCCAGCGGAAGCCGGACAGCCGAGCAGTACTTC. The V and J genes are TRBV2 and TRBJ2-7, with D tentatively TRBD1 (6 bases). The CDR3 is made up of 12 amino acids. Trimming pared 8 bases from V and 6 bases from J, leaving 14 bases between. From germline, CDR1 is SNHLY and CDR2 FYNNEI.

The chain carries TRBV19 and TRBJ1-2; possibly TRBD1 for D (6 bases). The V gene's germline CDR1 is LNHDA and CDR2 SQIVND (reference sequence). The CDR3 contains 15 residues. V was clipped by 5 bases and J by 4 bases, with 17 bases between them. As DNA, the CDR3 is TGTGCCAGTAGTCCGCAGGGACACATATCCTATGGCTACACCTTC. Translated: CASSPQGHISYGYTF.

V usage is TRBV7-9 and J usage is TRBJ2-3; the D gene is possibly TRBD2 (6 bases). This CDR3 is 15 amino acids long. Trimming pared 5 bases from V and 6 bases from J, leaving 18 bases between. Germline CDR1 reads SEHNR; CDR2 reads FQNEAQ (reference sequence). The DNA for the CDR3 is TGTGCCAGCAGCCCTACGGAGGGGAGCGGCGATACGCAGTATTTT. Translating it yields CASSPTEGSGDTQYF.

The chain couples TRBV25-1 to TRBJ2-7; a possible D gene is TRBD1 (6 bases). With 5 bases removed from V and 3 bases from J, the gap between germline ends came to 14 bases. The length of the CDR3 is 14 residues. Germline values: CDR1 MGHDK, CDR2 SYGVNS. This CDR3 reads CASSPDRSLYEQYF. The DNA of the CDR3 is TGTGCCAGCAGTCCAGACAGGTCCCTCTACGAGCAGTACTTC.

Written as DNA, the CDR3 is TGCGCCAGCAGCATCTCGTCGGGTGGGTGGGAGCAGTACTTC. Translating gives CASSISSGGWEQYF. The chain has TRBV5-1 and TRBJ2-7, with D unclear. This CDR3 comprises 14 residues. The V gene's germline CDR1 is SGHRS and CDR2 YFSETQ. The V end was cut by 4 bases, the J end by 7 bases, with 18 bases between.

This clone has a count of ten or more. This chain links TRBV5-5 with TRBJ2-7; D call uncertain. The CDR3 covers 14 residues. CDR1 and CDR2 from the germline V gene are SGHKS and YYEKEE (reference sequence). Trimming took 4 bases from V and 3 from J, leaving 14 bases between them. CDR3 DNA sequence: TGTGCCAGCAGCCACACCCCTTCGGGCTACGAGCAGTACTTC. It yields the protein CASSHTPSGYEQYF.

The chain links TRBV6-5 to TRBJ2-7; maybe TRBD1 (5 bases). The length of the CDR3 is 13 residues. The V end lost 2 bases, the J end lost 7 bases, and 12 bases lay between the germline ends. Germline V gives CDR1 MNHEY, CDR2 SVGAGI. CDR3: CASSYTTASEQYF. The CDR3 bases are TGTGCCAGCAGTTACACGACAGCTTCAGAGCAGTACTTC.

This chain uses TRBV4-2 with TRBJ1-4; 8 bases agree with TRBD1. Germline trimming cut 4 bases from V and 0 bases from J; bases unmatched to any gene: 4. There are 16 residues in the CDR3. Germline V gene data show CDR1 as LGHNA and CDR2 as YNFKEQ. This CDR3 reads CASSPQGGATNEKLFF. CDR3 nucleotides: TGTGCCAGCAGCCCACAGGGGGGAGCAACTAATGAAAAACTGTTTTTT.

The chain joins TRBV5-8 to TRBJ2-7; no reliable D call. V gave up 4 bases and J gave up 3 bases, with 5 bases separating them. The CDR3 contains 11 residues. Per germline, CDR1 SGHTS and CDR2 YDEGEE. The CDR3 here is CASSAYYEQYF. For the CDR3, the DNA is TGTGCCAGCAGCGCCTACTACGAGCAGTACTTC.

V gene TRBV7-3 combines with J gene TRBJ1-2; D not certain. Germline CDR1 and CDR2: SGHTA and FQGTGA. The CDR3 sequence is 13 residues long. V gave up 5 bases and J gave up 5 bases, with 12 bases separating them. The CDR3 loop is CASSKDRGYGYTF. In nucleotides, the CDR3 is TGTGCCAGCAGCAAGGACCGCGGATATGGCTACACCTTC. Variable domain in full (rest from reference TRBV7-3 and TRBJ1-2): GAGVSQTPSNKVTEKGKYVELRCDPISGHTALYWYRQSLGQGPEFLIYFQGTGAADDSGLPNDRFFAVRPEGSVSTLKIQRTERGDSAVYLCASSKDRGYGYTFGSGTRLTVV.

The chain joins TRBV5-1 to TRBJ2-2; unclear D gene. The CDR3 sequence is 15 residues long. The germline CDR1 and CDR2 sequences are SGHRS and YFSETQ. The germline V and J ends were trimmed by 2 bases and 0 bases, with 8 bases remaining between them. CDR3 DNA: TGCGCCAGCAGCTTAGGCCCCTCGAACACCGGGGAGCTGTTTTTT. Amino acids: CASSLGPSNTGELFF.

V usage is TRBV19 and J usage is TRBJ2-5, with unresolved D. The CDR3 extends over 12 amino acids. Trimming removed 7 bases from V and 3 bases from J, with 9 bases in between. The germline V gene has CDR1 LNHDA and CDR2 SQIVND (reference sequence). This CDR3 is CASKGIKETQYF. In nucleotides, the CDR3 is TGTGCCAGTAAAGGGATAAAAGAGACCCAGTACTTC.

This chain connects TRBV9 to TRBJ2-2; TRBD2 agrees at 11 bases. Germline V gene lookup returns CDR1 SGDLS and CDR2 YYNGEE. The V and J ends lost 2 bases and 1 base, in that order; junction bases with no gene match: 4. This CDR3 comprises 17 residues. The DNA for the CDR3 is TGTGCCAGCAGCGTGGGACTAGCGGAACTGAACACCGGGGAGCTGTTTTTT. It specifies CASSVGLAELNTGELFF.

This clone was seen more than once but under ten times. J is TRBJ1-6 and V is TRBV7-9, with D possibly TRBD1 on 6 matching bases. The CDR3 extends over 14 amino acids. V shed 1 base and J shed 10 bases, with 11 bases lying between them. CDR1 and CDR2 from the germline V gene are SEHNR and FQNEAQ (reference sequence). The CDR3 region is CASSLVQGGSPLHF. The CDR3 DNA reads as TGTGCCAGCAGCTTAGTACAGGGTGGATCACCCCTCCACTTT. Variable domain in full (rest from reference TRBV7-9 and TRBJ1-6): DTGVSQNPRHKITKRGQNVTFRCDPISEHNRLYWYRQTLGQGPEFLTYFQNEAQLEKSRLLSDRFSAERPKGSFSTLEIQRTEQGDSAMYLCASSLVQGGSPLHFGNGTRLTVT.

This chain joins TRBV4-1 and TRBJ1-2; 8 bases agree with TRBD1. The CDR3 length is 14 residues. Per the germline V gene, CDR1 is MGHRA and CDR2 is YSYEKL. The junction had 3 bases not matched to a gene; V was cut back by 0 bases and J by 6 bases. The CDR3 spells CASSQDRGLDGYTF. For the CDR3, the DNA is TGCGCCAGCAGCCAAGACAGGGGGCTGGATGGCTACACCTTC.

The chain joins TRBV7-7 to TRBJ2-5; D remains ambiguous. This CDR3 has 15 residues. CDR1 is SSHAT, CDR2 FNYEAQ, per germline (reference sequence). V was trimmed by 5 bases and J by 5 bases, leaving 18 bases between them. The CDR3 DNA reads TGTGCCAGCAGCGCAATCCGGAACTATGAGGAGACCCAGTACTTC. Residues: CASSAIRNYEETQYF.

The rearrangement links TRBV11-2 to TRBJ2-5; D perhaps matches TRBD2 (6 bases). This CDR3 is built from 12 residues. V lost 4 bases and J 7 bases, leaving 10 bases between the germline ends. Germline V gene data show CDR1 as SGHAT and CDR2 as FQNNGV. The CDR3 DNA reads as TGTGCCAGCAGCTCCGAGCGGGCGACCCAGTACTTC. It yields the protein CASSSERATQYF.